The clone carrying this T cell receptor (beta chain) was observed many times. Its matching antigen is unknown. The CDR3 has 12 amino acids. CDR1 MNHEY and CDR2 SVGAGI come from the germline V gene. V lost 0 bases and J 3 bases, leaving 3 bases between the germline ends. Ophthalmopathy patients all had a Clinical Activity Score of at least 3, a NOSPECS grade of at least 4 and disease under 3 months old. The diagnoses drew upon clinical symptoms, serum thyroxine and TRAb, thyroid ultrasound and orbital computed tomography. The data stem from a study of T cells in Graves' hyperthyroidism and ophthalmopathy. The CDR3 regions of TCR beta were amplified from RNA transcripts. A set of HTBI primers served as the primers for a first-round RT-PCR of the TCR CDR3. TCRdb re-called the multiplex PCR reads with MiXCR, one entry per CDR3 protein. The sample shows about 250,000 distinct CDR3 sequences, approximately 23% of them seen only once.

Study observations and caveats: The model forecast ophthalmopathy, anticipating it by a median around 6.9 months before onset.

The sample taken for sequencing was blood. This chain links TRBV6-5 with TRBJ2-7; D unresolved. This sequence was found in a woman between 40 and 55 years old with Graves' ophthalmopathy. Written as DNA, the CDR3 is TGTGCCAGCAGTTACTCGAACTACGAGCAGTACTTC. This codes for CASSYSNYEQYF.